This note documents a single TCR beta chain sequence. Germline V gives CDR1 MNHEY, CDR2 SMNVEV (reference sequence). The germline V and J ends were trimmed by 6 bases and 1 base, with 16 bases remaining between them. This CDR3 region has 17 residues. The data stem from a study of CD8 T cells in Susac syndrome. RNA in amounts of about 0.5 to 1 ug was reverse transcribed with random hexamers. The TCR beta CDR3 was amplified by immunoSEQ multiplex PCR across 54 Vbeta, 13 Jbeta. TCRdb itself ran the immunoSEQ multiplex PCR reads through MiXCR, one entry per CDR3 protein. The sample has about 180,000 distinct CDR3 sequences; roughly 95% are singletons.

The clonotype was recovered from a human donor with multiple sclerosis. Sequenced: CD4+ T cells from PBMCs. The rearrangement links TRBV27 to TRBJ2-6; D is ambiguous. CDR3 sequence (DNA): TGTGCCAGCAGCCCCATCCCCCCCTTATCTGGGGCCAACGTCCTGACTTTC. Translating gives CASSPIPPLSGANVLTF.